Sequencing of this T cell receptor (beta chain) was carried out in a study of shared clonotypes between healthy human individuals. General observations from the study: Limitation of the genetic and exposure-history diversity represented came from the few donors. Clonotype sharing across a few donors was observed for around 5% of naive CD4 clonotypes.

Germline V lookup: CDR1 MNHEY, CDR2 SMNVEV (reference sequence). The CDR3 sequence is 16 residues long. V shed 8 bases and J shed 5 bases, with 22 bases lying between them. Here immunoSEQ multiplex PCR was the method, and the copy in TCRdb shows in-frame clones only, minus some. The table records approximately 320,000 clones, 80% to 90% of them present only once. On this clone: Its matching antigen is unknown.

The chain uses TRBV27 and TRBJ2-1; D remains unclear. This receptor was taken from a man between 18 and 35 years old in good health. Sequenced input: memory CD8+ T cells sorted from blood. Subset defined: CD45RO+ cells pooled with CCR7-negative TemRA cells. CDR3 sequence: CASGTTWNPLDNEQFF. CDR3 coding DNA: TGTGCCAGCGGTACAACGTGGAATCCGCTCGACAATGAGCAGTTCTTC.